The source of this T cell receptor beta chain is a study of patients and donors after allogeneic stem cell transplantation. This CDR3 comprises 16 residues. The junction had 6 bases not matched to a gene; V was cut back by 2 bases and J by 3 bases. CDR1 and CDR2 (germline): SGHRS, YFSETQ. TCRdb re-called the RT-PCR reads through MiXCR, storing one row per CDR3 protein. This repertoire shows about a million distinct CDR3 sequences, 18% found once; its top ten account for around 6%. The V call is TRBV5-1, the J call TRBJ2-2; 8 bases map to TRBD1. The TCR sequence derives from a human donor who was either an allogeneic HSCT recipient or a stem cell or donor lymphocyte infusion donor (not recorded which). It is not recorded whose cells these are; they may come from a transplant donor. Input material: blood, either unsorted or a sorted T cell fraction (not recorded which). CDR3 DNA: TGCGCCAGCAGCTTCCCAGGGGGCCGATACACCGGGGAGCTGTTTTTT. Protein sequence: CASSFPGGRYTGELFF.